This TCR beta chain was profiled in a study of blood T cell repertoires in COVID-19. About the study: Whether acute or convalescent, the COVID-19 samples came from the United States, Italy and Spain. The cDNA or gDNA used as material had been derived from T cells, B-cell-depleted T cells, or PBMCs.

Germline loops: CDR1 LGHNA, CDR2 YSLEER. The germline V and J ends were trimmed by 3 bases and 0 bases, with 9 bases remaining between them. The CDR3 spans 15 residues. Source study methods: Reference gene primer amplification gave estimated nucleated cell counts. Repertoires were generated with immunoSEQ multiplex PCR, while TCRdb's copy carries only in-frame clones and drops some. V and J calls plus clone size are reproduced from that table; the DNA served to infer D and trimming. In the table there are about 14,000 clones, about 85% of which are singletons. Sequencing used peripheral blood. The rearrangement joins TRBV4-3 to TRBJ2-1, with a tentative D call TRBD2 (6 bases). This TCR was recovered from a human donor in a cohort sampled during active COVID-19. Here the CDR3 reads CASSQTRLSYNEQFF. CDR3 nucleotides: TGCGCCAGCAGCCAGACTAGGCTCTCCTACAATGAGCAGTTCTTC.